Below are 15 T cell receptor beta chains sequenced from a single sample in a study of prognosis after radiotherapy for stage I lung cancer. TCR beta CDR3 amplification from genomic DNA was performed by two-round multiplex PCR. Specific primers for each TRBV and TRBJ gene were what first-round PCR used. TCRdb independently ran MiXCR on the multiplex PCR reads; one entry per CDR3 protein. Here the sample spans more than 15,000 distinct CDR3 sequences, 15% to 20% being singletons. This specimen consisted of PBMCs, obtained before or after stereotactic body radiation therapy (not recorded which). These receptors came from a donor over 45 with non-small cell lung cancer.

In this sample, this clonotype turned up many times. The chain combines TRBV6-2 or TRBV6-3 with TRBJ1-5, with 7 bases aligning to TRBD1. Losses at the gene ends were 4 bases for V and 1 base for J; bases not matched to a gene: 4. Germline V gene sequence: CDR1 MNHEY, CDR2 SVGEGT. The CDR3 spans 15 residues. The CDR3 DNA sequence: TGTGCCAGCAGTTCGACAGGGTCCAGCAATCAGCCCCAGCATTTT. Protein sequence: CASSSTGSSNQPQHF.

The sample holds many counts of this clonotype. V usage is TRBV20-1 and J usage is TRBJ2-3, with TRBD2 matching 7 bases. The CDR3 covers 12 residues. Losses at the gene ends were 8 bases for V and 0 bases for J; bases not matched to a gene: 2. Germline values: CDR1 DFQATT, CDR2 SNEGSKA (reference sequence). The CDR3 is CSRRGSTDTQYF. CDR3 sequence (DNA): TGCAGTCGGCGGGGGAGCACAGATACGCAGTATTTT.

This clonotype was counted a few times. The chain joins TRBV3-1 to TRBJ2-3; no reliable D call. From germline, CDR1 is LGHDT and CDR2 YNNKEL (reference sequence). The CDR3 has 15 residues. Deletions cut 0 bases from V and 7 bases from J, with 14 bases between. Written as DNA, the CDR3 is TGTGCCAGCAGCCAAGATCCCTCCCGTGCGAATACGCAGTATTTT. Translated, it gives CASSQDPSRANTQYF.

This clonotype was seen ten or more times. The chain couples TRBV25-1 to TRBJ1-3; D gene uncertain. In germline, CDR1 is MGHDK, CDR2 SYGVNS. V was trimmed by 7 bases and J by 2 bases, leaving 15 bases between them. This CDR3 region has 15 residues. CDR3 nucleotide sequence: TGTGCCAGCACCGGAGGATTTAAAACTGGAAACACCATATATTTT. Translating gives CASTGGFKTGNTIYF.

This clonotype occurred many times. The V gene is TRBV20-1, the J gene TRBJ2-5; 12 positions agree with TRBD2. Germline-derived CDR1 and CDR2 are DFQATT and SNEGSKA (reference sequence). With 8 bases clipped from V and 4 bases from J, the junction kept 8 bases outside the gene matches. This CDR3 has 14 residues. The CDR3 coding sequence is TGCAGTAGACTGACTAGCGGGGGAGGAGAGACCCAGTACTTC. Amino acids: CSRLTSGGGETQYF.

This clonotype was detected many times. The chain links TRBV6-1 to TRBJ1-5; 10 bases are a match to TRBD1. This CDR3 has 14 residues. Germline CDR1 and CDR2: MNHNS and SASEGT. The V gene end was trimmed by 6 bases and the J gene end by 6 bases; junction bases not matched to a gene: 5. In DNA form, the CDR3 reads TGTGCCAGCAGAAAGGGACAGGGGACTCAGCCCCAGCATTTT. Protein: CASRKGQGTQPQHF.

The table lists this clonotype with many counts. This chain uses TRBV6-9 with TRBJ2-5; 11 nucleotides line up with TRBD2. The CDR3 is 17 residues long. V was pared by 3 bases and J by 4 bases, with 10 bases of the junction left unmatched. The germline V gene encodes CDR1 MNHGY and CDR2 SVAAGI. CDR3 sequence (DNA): TGTGCCAGCAGTTACGCAACTAGCGGGGGTTTTGGAGAGACCCAGTACTTC. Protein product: CASSYATSGGFGETQYF.

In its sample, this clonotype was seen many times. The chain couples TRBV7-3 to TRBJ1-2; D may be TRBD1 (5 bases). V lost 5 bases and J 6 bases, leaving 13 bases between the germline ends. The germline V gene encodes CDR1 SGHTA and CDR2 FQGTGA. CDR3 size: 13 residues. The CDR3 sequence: CASSLVQGDGYTF. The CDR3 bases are TGTGCCAGCAGCCTAGTTCAGGGCGATGGCTACACCTTC.

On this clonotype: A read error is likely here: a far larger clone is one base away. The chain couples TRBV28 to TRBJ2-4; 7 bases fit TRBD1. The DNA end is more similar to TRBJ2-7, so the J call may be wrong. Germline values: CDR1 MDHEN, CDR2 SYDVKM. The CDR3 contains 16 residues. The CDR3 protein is CASAGAGYRGKYEQYF. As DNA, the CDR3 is TGTGCCAGCGCAGGGGCGGGTTACAGGGGAAAGTACGAGCAGTACTTC.

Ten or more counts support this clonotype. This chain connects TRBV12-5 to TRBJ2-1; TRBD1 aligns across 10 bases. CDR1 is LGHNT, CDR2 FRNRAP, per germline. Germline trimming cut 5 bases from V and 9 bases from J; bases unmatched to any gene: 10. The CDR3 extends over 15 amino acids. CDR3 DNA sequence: TGTGCTAGTGGTCCCCCGACAGGGGGCCCGGGTGAGCAGTTCTTC. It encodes CASGPPTGGPGEQFF.

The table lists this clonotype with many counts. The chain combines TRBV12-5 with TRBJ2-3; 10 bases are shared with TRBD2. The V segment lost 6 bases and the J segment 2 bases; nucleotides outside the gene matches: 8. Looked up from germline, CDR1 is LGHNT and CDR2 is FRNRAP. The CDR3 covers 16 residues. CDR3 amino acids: CASGRGLALSTDTQYF. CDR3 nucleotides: TGTGCTAGTGGCCGGGGACTAGCGCTATCCACAGATACGCAGTATTTT. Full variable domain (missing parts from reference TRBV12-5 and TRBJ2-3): DARVTQTPRHKVTEMGQEVTMRCQPILGHNTVFWYRQTMMQGLELLAYFRNRAPLDDSGMPKDRFSAEMPDATLATLKIQPSEPRDSAVYFCASGRGLALSTDTQYFGPGTRLTVL.

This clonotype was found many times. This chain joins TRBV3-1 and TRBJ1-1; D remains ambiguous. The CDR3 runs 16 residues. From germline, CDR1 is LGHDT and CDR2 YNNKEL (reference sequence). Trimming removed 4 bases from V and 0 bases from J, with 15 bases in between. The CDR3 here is CASSPPGEGVNTEAFF. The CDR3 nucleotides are TGTGCCAGCAGCCCCCCTGGAGAGGGAGTGAACACTGAAGCTTTCTTT. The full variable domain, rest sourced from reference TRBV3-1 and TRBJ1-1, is DTAVSQTPKYLVTQMGNDKSIKCEQNLGHDTMYWYKQDSKKFLKIMFSYNNKELIINETVPNRFSPKSPDKAHLNLHINSLELGDSAVYFCASSPPGEGVNTEAFFGQGTRLTVV.

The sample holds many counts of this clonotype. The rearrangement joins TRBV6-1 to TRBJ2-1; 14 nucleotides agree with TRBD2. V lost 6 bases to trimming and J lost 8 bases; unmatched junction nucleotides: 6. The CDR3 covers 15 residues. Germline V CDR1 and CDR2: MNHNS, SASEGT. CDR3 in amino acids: CASRPGTSGGHEQFF. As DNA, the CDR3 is TGTGCCAGCAGACCCGGGACTAGCGGGGGCCATGAGCAGTTCTTC.

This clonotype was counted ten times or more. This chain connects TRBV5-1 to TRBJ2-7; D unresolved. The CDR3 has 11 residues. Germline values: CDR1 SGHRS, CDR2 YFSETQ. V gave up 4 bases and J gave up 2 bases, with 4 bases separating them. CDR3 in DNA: TGCGCCAGCAGCGGAGCCTACGAGCAGTACGTC. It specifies CASSGAYEQYV.

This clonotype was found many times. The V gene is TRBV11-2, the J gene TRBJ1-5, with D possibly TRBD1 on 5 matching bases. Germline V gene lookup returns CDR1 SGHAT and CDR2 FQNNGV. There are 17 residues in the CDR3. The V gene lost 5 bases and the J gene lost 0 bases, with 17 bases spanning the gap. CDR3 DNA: TGTGCCAGCAGCACTGGGACGGCGCAATATAGCAATCAGCCCCAGCATTTT. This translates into CASSTGTAQYSNQPQHF.